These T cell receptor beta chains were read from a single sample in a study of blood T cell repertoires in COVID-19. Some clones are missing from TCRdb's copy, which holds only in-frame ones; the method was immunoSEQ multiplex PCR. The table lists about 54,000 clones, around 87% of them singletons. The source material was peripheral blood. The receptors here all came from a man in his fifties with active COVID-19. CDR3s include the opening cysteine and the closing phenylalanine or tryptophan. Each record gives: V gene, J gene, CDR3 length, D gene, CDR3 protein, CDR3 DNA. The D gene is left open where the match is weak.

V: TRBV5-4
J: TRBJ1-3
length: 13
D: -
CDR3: CAGQTSTGNTIYF
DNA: TGTGCCGGCCAGACTTCCACTGGAAACACCATATATTTT

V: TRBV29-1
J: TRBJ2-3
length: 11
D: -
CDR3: CSVAGADTQYF
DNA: TGCAGCGTTGCAGGGGCAGATACGCAGTATTTT

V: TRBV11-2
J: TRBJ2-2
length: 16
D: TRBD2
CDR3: CASSRGASGKAGELFF
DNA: TGTGCCAGCAGCCGCGGGGCTAGCGGGAAGGCCGGGGAGCTGTTTTTT

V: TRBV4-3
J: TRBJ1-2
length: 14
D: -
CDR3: CASSQARHLYGYTF
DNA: TGCGCCAGCAGCCAAGCCAGACACCTCTATGGCTACACCTTC

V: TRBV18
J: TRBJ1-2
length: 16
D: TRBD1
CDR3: CASSLGTGGALYGYTF
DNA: TGTGCCAGCTCACTCGGGACAGGGGGCGCCTTATATGGCTACACCTTC

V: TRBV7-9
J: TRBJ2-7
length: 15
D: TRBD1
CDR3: CASSVQGAVVYEQYF
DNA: TGTGCCAGCAGCGTACAGGGGGCCGTGGTCTACGAGCAGTACTTC

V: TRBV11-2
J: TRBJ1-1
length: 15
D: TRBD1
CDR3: CASSRHTGGRAEAFF
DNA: TGTGCCAGCAGCCGACATACAGGGGGGAGGGCTGAAGCTTTCTTT

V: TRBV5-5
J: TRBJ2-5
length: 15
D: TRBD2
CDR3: CASSSSGTFQETQYF
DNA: TGTGCCAGCAGCAGTAGCGGGACCTTCCAAGAGACCCAGTACTTC

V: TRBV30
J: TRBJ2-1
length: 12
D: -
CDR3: CAWMPGYNEQFF
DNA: TGTGCCTGGATGCCGGGCTACAATGAGCAGTTCTTC

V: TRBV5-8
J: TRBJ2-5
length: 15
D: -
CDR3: CASSLLAAHQETQYF
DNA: TGTGCCAGCAGCTTATTAGCGGCCCACCAAGAGACCCAGTACTTC

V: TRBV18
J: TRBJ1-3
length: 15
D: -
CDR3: CASSPSQGSGNTIYF
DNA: TGTGCCAGCTCACCTTCACAGGGCTCTGGAAACACCATATATTTT